The 6 T cell receptor beta chains reported below all come from one sample, sequenced in a study of OX40 agonist ivuxolimab in advanced cancers. Clones were read by immunoSEQ multiplex PCR, and TCRdb kept only the in-frame ones, dropping some. The table lists about 21,000 clones, about 89% of them singletons, with under 20% in the top ten. Sequenced here: CD4+ or CD8+ T cells sorted from blood, sampled in a trial of the OX40 agonist ivuxolimab. The receptors come from an adult with an advanced solid tumor such as melanoma, head and neck, liver or kidney cancer.

The rearrangement joins TRBV4-3 to TRBJ1-3; D gene ambiguous. CDR3 size: 16 residues. The germline V gene encodes CDR1 LGHNA and CDR2 YSLEER. Trimming left V 0 bases short and J 1 base short, with 10 bases between. This chain's CDR3 is CASSQEWRRSGNTIYF. CDR3 sequence (DNA): TGCGCCAGCAGCCAAGAATGGAGAAGGTCTGGAAACACCATATATTTT.

Here the CDR3 DNA reads TGTGCCGTACCGGGACATCCGAACACCGGGGAGCTGTTTTTT. Residues: CAVPGHPNTGELFF. The chain links TRBV2 to TRBJ2-2; a possible D gene is TRBD1 (6 bases). The CDR3 spans 14 residues. V was pared by 11 bases and J by 0 bases, with 13 bases between. Per germline, CDR1 SNHLY and CDR2 FYNNEI.

V gene TRBV4-3 combines with J gene TRBJ1-3; 7 positions agree with TRBD1. Germline V gene lookup returns CDR1 LGHNA and CDR2 YSLEER. The CDR3 extends over 15 amino acids. With V trimmed by 1 base and J by 4 bases, 4 bases remained unmatched. Here the CDR3 reads CASSQGGDSGNTIYF. The DNA for the CDR3 is TGCGCCAGCAGCCAAGGCGGGGACAGCGGAAACACCATATATTTT.

V and J are TRBV19 and TRBJ1-1; D unresolved. The germline CDR1 and CDR2 sequences are LNHDA and SQIVND (reference sequence). With 1 base removed from V and 2 bases from J, the gap between germline ends came to 5 bases. This CDR3 comprises 13 residues. CDR3 region: CASSIGGNTEAFF. CDR3 sequence (DNA): TGTGCCAGTAGTATAGGCGGAAACACTGAAGCTTTCTTT.

The V call is TRBV7-7, the J call TRBJ2-2; D might be TRBD2 (5 bases). Trimming took 5 bases from V and 6 from J, leaving 13 bases between them. Germline values: CDR1 SSHAT, CDR2 FNYEAQ (reference sequence). This CDR3 is 14 amino acids long. Here the CDR3 DNA reads TGTGCCAGCAGCCTGGGTCCGGGGTCCGGGGAGCTGTTTTTT. It yields the protein CASSLGPGSGELFF. The entire variable domain, with the rest obtained from reference TRBV7-7 and TRBJ2-2, is as follows: GAGVSQSPRYKVTKRGQDVTLRCDPISSHATLYWYQQALGQGPEFLTYFNYEAQPDKSGLPSDRFSAERPEGSISTLTIQRTEQRDSAMYRCASSLGPGSGELFFGEGSRLTVL.

This clone was detected only a few times. The rearrangement links TRBV2 to TRBJ1-1; D uncertain. The CDR3 is 14 residues long. Trimming removed 2 bases at V and 4 bases at J, with 11 bases between. CDR1 is SNHLY, CDR2 FYNNEI, per germline. The CDR3 loop is CASSETVGSTEAFF. CDR3 coding DNA: TGTGCCAGCAGTGAAACGGTGGGTAGCACTGAAGCTTTCTTT. Full variable domain (rest looked up from reference TRBV2 and TRBJ1-1): EPEVTQTPSHQVTQMGQEVILRCVPISNHLYFYWYRQILGQKVEFLVSFYNNEISEKSEIFDDQFSVERPDGSNFTLKIRSTKLEDSAMYFCASSETVGSTEAFFGQGTRLTVV.